This T cell receptor (beta chain) was recovered during a study of blood T cell repertoires in COVID-19. Cohort assignment relied on participant-reported clinical history. The protocol was immunoSEQ multiplex PCR, while the TCRdb copy is restricted to in-frame clones and leaves out a portion. The sample shows around 400,000 clones, more than 70% of them seen only once. The V end was cut by 0 bases, the J end by 2 bases, with 16 bases between. The CDR3 extends over 18 amino acids. Germline CDR1 LNHDA, CDR2 SQIVND (reference sequence). This chain links TRBV19 with TRBJ2-2; D perhaps matches TRBD1 (6 bases). Sequenced input: PBMCs or T cells enriched from blood (not recorded which). This clonotype was obtained from a young woman who had been exposed to COVID-19. Written as DNA, the CDR3 is TGTGCCAGTAGTATAGATCACTTCAGGGGCCAAAACACCGGGGAGCTGTTTTTT. Amino acid sequence: CASSIDHFRGQNTGELFF. Full variable domain (remainder filled in from reference TRBV19 and TRBJ2-2): DGGITQSPKYLFRKEGQNVTLSCEQNLNHDAMYWYRQDPGQGLRLIYYSQIVNDFQKGDIAEGYSVSREKKESFPLTVTSAQKNPTAFYLCASSIDHFRGQNTGELFFGEGSRLTVL.